The rows below give T cell receptor beta chains drawn from one sample of a study of T cells in Graves' hyperthyroidism and ophthalmopathy. TCRdb re-derived calls from the multiplex PCR reads in MiXCR, one entry per CDR3 protein. Of about 640,000 distinct CDR3 sequences listed, 20% were seen once; the top ten hold over 30%. The sample was blood. The receptor source for this set is a young man with Graves' ophthalmopathy. Both conserved end residues are part of each CDR3. The order of the fields is J gene, clone size, V gene, CDR3 protein. Where a row states a size, it is once, few, many or the class of an expanded clone; other rows omit it.

TRBJ2-6 | many | TRBV7-9 | CASRGESSGANVLTF
TRBJ2-3 | . | TRBV20-1 | CSARQASGNTQYF
TRBJ1-1 | . | TRBV7-9 | CASSSLRQGTPKNTEAFF
TRBJ2-3 | . | TRBV28 | CASSEGGQLRDDTQYF
TRBJ1-3 | few | TRBV28 | CASRPDGSSGNTIYF
TRBJ2-3 | . | TRBV5-1 | CASSSGQFSGNPDTQYF
TRBJ2-2 | . | TRBV7-2 | CASSLGSGQGGGELFF
TRBJ1-3 | . | TRBV29-1 | CSVEVRTAGNTIYF
TRBJ1-1 | . | TRBV5-4 | CASSLGQGRGNTEAFF
TRBJ2-2 | many | TRBV6-1 | CASSNGGLAGGGTGELFF
TRBJ1-2 | few | TRBV6-1 | CASSPQGGPSNYGYTF
TRBJ2-5 | . | TRBV19 | CASSKGTLKVETQYF
TRBJ2-5 | few | TRBV3-1 | CASSQESWGALDYFQETQYF
TRBJ1-4 | many | TRBV7-9 | CASSSQGGGEKLFF
TRBJ2-3 | . | TRBV15 | CATRRTSLSDTQYF
TRBJ1-1 | . | TRBV24-1 | CATSESGGSTEAFF
TRBJ2-7 | many | TRBV28 | CASSSGGREQYF
TRBJ2-1 | few | TRBV28 | CASKGGGNEQFF
TRBJ2-1 | many | TRBV20-1 | CSARGREREGPLNEQFF
TRBJ2-2 | . | TRBV9 | CASSTQLDSGELFF
TRBJ1-4 | . | TRBV2 | CASSEVDREVWKLFF
TRBJ2-3 | . | TRBV5-6 | CASSPWGQHTDTQYF
TRBJ2-2 | . | TRBV9 | CASSVERERGNTGELFF
TRBJ1-5 | few | TRBV20-1 | CSASIRTGFYGDNQPQHF
TRBJ2-7 | . | TRBV4-3 | CASSLYDLAGQLITYEQYF
TRBJ2-3 | . | TRBV7-2 | CASGRTGFYDTQYF
TRBJ2-1 | . | TRBV7-9 | CASSLEEGPFYNEQFF
TRBJ2-3 | few | TRBV7-2 | CASSLGPWGTSTDTQYF
TRBJ1-5 | many | TRBV7-8 | CASSLESDQPQHF
TRBJ1-1 | many | TRBV11-2 | CASSPNPGSTEAFF
TRBJ2-1 | . | TRBV9 | CASSVEEAEQFF
TRBJ2-7 | few | TRBV4-1 | CASSLTQSVNYEQYF
TRBJ1-3 | . | TRBV10-3 | CAISEPGGNTIYF
TRBJ1-5 | . | TRBV7-3 | CASNQSFPGLQPQHF
TRBJ2-1 | many | TRBV7-9 | CASSTLLDYNEQFF
TRBJ2-1 | few | TRBV20-1 | CSANRKYEQFF
TRBJ2-1 | . | TRBV19 | CASSIVRDEQFF
TRBJ2-7 | . | TRBV5-8 | CASSRWTASSYEQYF
TRBJ1-1 | few | TRBV20-1 | CSAREAHTEAFF
TRBJ1-1 | many | TRBV27 | CASSRIGTDTEAFF
TRBJ2-7 | many | TRBV4-2 | CASSRDVEVYEQYF
TRBJ1-4 | few | TRBV10-3 | CAISESGGRNEKLFF
TRBJ2-3 | . | TRBV9 | CASSLEGLAGYTQYF
TRBJ2-1 | . | TRBV14 | CASSQIAGQPSYNEQFF
TRBJ2-3 | . | TRBV30 | CAWSGGIVDTQYF
TRBJ2-5 | . | TRBV9 | CASSVGERATQETQYF
TRBJ2-1 | . | TRBV24-1 | CATSFPGLAGVINEQFF
TRBJ2-7 | . | TRBV6-5 | CASSYASSGTPYEQYF
TRBJ2-3 | once | TRBV7-3 | CASSLTPPGGRFTDTRYF
TRBJ1-2 | . | TRBV19 | CASTNSGTGRPNYGYTF